These T cell receptor beta chains were read from a single sample in a study of shared clonotypes between healthy human individuals. Assay: immunoSEQ multiplex PCR; the TCRdb copy retains only in-frame clones and omits some. The table lists 2 million to 3 million clones, approximately 90% of them singletons. The sequencing input was naive CD4+ T cells sorted from blood. These receptors originate from a man younger than 35 in good health. CDR3s include the opening cysteine and the closing phenylalanine or tryptophan.

v_call	j_call	cdr3_aa
TRBV5-1	TRBJ2-7	CASSLNRDYPYEQYF
TRBV5-1	TRBJ2-7	CASSWDRSSYEQYF
TRBV6-1	TRBJ2-3	CASSEQGGITDTQYF
TRBV5-1	TRBJ2-3	CASRRGLGEDTQYF
TRBV7-2	TRBJ1-4	CASSFQGQGGEKLFF
TRBV6-6	TRBJ1-3	CASTPPGNTIYF
TRBV27	TRBJ2-7	CASSDLAGDSYEQYF
TRBV18	TRBJ1-2	CASSPSGGVEGYTF
TRBV28	TRBJ2-5	CASSFLGLAALGQETQYF
TRBV7-9	TRBJ2-5	CASSYSGTDKETQYF
TRBV5-4	TRBJ1-1	CASGQGLGTEAFF
TRBV5-1	TRBJ2-5	CASSVQEETQYF
TRBV5-1	TRBJ2-7	CASSLAPDSRGEQYF
TRBV19	TRBJ2-2	CASSIGLATTGELFF
TRBV14	TRBJ1-6	CASSEDGTGRFGTLHF
TRBV30	TRBJ1-4	CAWNPGGASPEKLFF
TRBV5-1	TRBJ2-3	CASSFGGTSTDTQYF
TRBV10-3	TRBJ1-4	CAISESPPGTSTNEKLFF
TRBV18	TRBJ2-5	CASSPPMDETQYF
TRBV7-3	TRBJ2-1	CASSPRIPGEQFF
TRBV9	TRBJ2-2	CASSRGIGPNTGELFF
TRBV11-2	TRBJ1-1	CASSPQRGGNTEAFF
TRBV12-5	TRBJ2-3	CASGSGPRGAQNTQYF
TRBV7-9	TRBJ2-3	CASSLWAGETDTQYF
TRBV9	TRBJ2-6	CASSVGLSGANVLTF
TRBV9	TRBJ2-5	CASSTGVGGETQYF
TRBV18	TRBJ1-3	CASSPLRQPSSGNTIYF
TRBV30	TRBJ1-2	CAWSVLGGYTF
TRBV6-1	TRBJ1-6	CASSGQGGSYNSPLHF
TRBV2	TRBJ1-2	CASSREIAYGYTF
TRBV6-6	TRBJ2-7	CASSPLAGHSYEQYF
TRBV5-5	TRBJ2-7	CASSQGQGAYEQYF